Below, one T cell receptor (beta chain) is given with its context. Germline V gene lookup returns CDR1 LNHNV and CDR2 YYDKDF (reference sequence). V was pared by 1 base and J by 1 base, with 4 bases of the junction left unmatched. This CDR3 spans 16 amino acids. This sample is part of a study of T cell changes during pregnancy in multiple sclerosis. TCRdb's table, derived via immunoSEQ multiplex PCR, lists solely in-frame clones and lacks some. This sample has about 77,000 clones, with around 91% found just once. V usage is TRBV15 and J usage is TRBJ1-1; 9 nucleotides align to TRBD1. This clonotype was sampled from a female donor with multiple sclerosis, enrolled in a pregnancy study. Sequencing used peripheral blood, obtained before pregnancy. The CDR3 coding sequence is TGTGCCACCAGCAGAGGGACAGGGGTGGGGAACACTGAAGCTTTCTTT. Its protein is CATSRGTGVGNTEAFF.